The clone carrying this TCR beta chain was observed many times. The antigen remains undetermined. The data originate from a study of CD8 T cells in ankylosing spondylitis. The CDR3 extends over 15 amino acids. V was clipped by 0 bases and J by 5 bases, with 11 bases between them. Germline V CDR1 and CDR2: MGHRA, YSYEKL. Study findings and constraints: It appeared that ankylosing spondylitis blood was characterized by a TCR beta motif of eight highly homologous variants.

One entry per CDR3 protein, called by TCRdb with MiXCR from the 5' RACE reads. The data contain roughly 670,000 distinct CDR3 sequences, 19% of them singletons. The sample taken for sequencing was blood, either unsorted or a sorted T cell fraction (not recorded which). The receptor comes from a male donor with ankylosing spondylitis. The gene calls are TRBV4-1 and TRBJ1-5, with D hard to call. In DNA form, the CDR3 reads TGCGCCAGCAGCCAAGATCGCGGAGGACATCAGCCCCAGCATTTT. It translates to CASSQDRGGHQPQHF.